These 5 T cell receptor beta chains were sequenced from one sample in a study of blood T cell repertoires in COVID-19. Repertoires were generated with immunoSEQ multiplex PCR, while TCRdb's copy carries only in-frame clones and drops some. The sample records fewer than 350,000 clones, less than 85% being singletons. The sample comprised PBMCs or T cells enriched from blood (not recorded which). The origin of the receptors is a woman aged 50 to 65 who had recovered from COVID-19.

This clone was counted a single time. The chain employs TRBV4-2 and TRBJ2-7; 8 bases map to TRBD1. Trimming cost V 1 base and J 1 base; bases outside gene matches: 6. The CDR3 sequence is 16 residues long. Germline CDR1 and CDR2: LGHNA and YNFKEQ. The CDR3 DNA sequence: TGTGCCAGCAGCCAAGTCCAGGGGGCTGAATCCTACGAGCAGTACTTC. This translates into CASSQVQGAESYEQYF.

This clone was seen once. CDR3 in DNA: TGTGCCAGCAGTTCCGGGGGCACTGAAGCTTTCTTT. This encodes CASSSGGTEAFF. The genes are TRBV13 and TRBJ1-1; TRBD1 is a possible D gene (5 bases). Per germline, CDR1 PRHDT and CDR2 FYEKMQ (reference sequence). V was cut by 6 bases and J by 4 bases, with 9 bases left in between. This CDR3 is 12 amino acids long.

The CDR3 DNA follows: TGTGCCAGCAGTTTAATGTCAGGGGGCAGGTTTGGAAACACCATATATTTT. Translating it yields CASSLMSGGRFGNTIYF. V usage is TRBV28 and J usage is TRBJ1-3; 8 bases map to TRBD1. The CDR3 is 17 amino acids. The germline V gene encodes CDR1 MDHEN and CDR2 SYDVKM. Trimming removed 2 bases from V and 3 bases from J; junction bases left unmatched: 9.

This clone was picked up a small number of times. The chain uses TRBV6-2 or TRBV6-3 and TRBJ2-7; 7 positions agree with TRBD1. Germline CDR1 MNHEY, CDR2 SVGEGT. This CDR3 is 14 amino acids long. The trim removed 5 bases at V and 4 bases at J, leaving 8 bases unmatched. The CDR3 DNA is TGTGCCAGCAGTGACCGGGACAGCCGATACGAGCAGTACTTC. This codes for CASSDRDSRYEQYF.

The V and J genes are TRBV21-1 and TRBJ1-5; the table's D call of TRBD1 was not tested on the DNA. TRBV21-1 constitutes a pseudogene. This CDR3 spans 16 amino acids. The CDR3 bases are TGTGCCAGCAGCCCTCCACGGACAGGCGGCAATCAGCCCCAGCATTTT. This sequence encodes CASSPPRTGGNQPQHF.